This T cell receptor (beta chain) was recovered during a study of a mutant IDH1 vaccine in newly diagnosed glioma. Study context: Patients underwent eight vaccinations, which took place in weeks 1, 3, 5, 7, 11, 15, 19 and 23. Patients received vaccination from 4-6 weeks after radiotherapy alone, or with temozolomide cycles.

Generated by immunoSEQ multiplex PCR, the TCRdb table keeps only in-frame clones and is missing some. The table has tens of thousands of clones, roughly 90% seen once. The CDR3 sequence is 12 residues long. With respect to this clone: Antigen: not known.

Regarding time point: week 5, during vaccination. All doses held 300 ug of mutant IDH1 20-mer peptide, with topical imiquimod. The TCR was taken from a woman aged 45 to 65 with glioma. The V and J genes are TRBV21-1 and TRBJ2-7; TRBD2 is the table's D call, not checked against the DNA. TRBV21-1 constitutes a pseudogene. This specimen was PBMCs, taken from a glioma patient whose treatment included an IDH1 peptide vaccine. The CDR3 nucleotides are TGTGCCATCGAGTTGACGAGGGCCGAGCAGTACTTC. It is translated as CAIELTRAEQYF.